This T cell receptor beta chain is drawn from a study of identifying expanded T cells in peripheral blood (dated by TCRdb to between 2018 and 2021). Broadly, across the study: Technical replicates were generated by sequencing separate aliquots of the same genomic DNA pool, with four replicates compared pairwise. Points the paper makes about the study in general: Both the number of clones called differentially abundant and the false-positive rate were significantly reduced by the beta-binomial model across all healthy-donor time intervals. The binomial model flagged approximately 1.2 differentially abundant clones between technical replicates but around 16 over two weeks and roughly 19 over four weeks. In all healthy donors, the variance in clone template counts between samples taken 2 to 3 weeks apart rose significantly as total template count increased. The authors expected that over much longer intervals, such as months to years, biological variance in healthy repertoires might increase even further.

No immune events such as infections were documented for the healthy donors during the collection period. Time-dependent variance in a beta-binomial model of T-cell clone differential abundance was calibrated using healthy-donor blood repertoires as a training cohort. The training cohort comprised about ten healthy donors, 3 female and 7 male. On average the donors were about 45 years old, and their ages spanned roughly 25 to 70 years. Whole blood, obtained from a commercial supplier, was collected from each healthy donor at three time points spaced approximately 13 days apart. For immunosequencing, genomic DNA was extracted from unsorted whole blood. The immunoSEQ Assay, which relies on bias-controlled multiplex PCR amplification of genomic DNA, was used to profile TCRbeta CDR3 regions. The authors' pipeline ran thus. To quantify the absolute abundance of each unique TCRbeta CDR3 region, the sequences were collapsed and filtered. Differential abundance was tested with two models: a binomial (Fisher-equivalent) model and a beta-binomial model that adds time-dependent variance fitted from healthy donors. Clones with fewer than 5 combined templates were excluded, and clones with Benjamini-Hochberg FDR below 0.01 were called differentially abundant. Beta-binomial variance was modeled as a function of total template count across the two samples using the form v = (b*log(k)+a)^2. TCRdb took over this immuneACCESS table, retaining in-frame rearrangements with V and J assigned. Such tables are incomplete; in checked studies, under half of the missing clones stem from an unresolved V gene, and the remainder is unexplained. Clone size and V and J calls were adopted from that table, with D and trimming inferred from the DNA. In this sample the table shows 55,000 to 80,000 clones, around 83% of which occur a single time. The ten biggest clones cover 19% of the sample.

About this clone itself: Its antigen remains undetermined. No base quality information exists; no much larger clone differs at one position.

CDR1 is given as MGHRA and CDR2 as YSYEKL, both from the germline V gene. V was cut back by 0 bases and J by 5 bases, leaving a gap of 14 bases between them. From cysteine to phenylalanine, the CDR3 is 17 amino acids long. Of the read, only the CDR3 DNA is kept; its 51 bases are in frame from base 1. The sample consisted of blood. This clonotype was obtained from a person aged 18 to 75 in good health. Here the chain combines TRBV4-1 and TRBJ1-6, with TRBD1 tentatively as D gene (5 bases match). The nucleotides are TGCGCCAGCAGCCAAGATTGGGGGGGAGCTAATAATTCACCCCTCCACTTT. It encodes CASSQDWGGANNSPLHF.